This T cell receptor (beta chain) was retrieved from a study of immune cell composition in non-small cell lung cancer. Findings of the study overall: Tumour-reactive clones were not shown to match dominant in vivo tumour clones. Lung adenocarcinomas had lower top 10 clone scores and clonality than squamous tumours.

Per the germline V gene, CDR1 is SGHDN and CDR2 is FVKESK. V gave up 4 bases and J gave up 7 bases; unmatched junction bases: 10. The CDR3 has 15 residues. Of note for this clone: Its antigen remains unidentified.

Produced via immunoSEQ multiplex PCR; TCRdb's table is partial and in-frame only. The data show 11,000 to 15,000 clones, with roughly 80% seen just once and roughly 10% held by the top ten. The sequenced material came from lung tumor tissue. The chain links TRBV14 to TRBJ2-7, with TRBD2 matching 10 bases. The sequence came from a human donor with non-small cell lung cancer. The CDR3 region has the DNA TGTGCCAGCAGCCGAAGACAGGGACTAGCGTGGGAGCAGTACTTC. It is translated as CASSRRQGLAWEQYF.